Each of the 23 T cell receptor beta chains below was sequenced from the same sample in a study of T cells expressing NK-cell markers. TCRdb processed the 5' RACE reads again and assigns one entry to each CDR3 protein, with no DNA. Its clone listing holds more than 400,000 distinct CDR3 sequences. The sample consisted of blood T cells: a sorted CD56 or NKG2C T cell subset, CD4+ or CD8+ T cells, or bulk PBMC T cells (not recorded which). These TCRs come from a woman between 18 and 75 years old in good health.

The chain carries TRBV30 and TRBJ1-5. This CDR3 has 13 residues. CDR1 is GTSNPN, CDR2 SVGIG, per germline (reference sequence). This CDR3 reads CAWSVLGNQPQHF.

V usage is TRBV21-1 and J usage is TRBJ2-2. TRBV21-1 is termed a pseudogene. The CDR3 contains 13 residues. CDR3 sequence reads: CASSSMCTAELFF.

J is TRBJ1-4 and V is TRBV5-5; TCRdb's assignment of TRBD1 cannot be checked, as there is no DNA. Germline CDR1 SGHKS, CDR2 YYEKEE (reference sequence). The CDR3 spans 15 residues. The CDR3 loop reads CASSNLQGANEKLFF. The full variable domain, its missing parts supplied by reference TRBV5-5 and TRBJ1-4, is DAGVTQSPTHLIKTRGQQVTLRCSPISGHKSVSWYQQVLGQGPQFIFQYYEKEERGRGNFPDRFSARQFPNYSSELNVNALLLGDSALYLCASSNLQGANEKLFFGSGTQLSVL.

The J gene is TRBJ1-2, the V gene TRBV20-1. The CDR3 is 12 amino acids. Looked up from germline, CDR1 is DFQATT and CDR2 is SNEGSKA (reference sequence). CDR3 protein: CSASWREYGYTF.

The V call is TRBV20-1, the J call TRBJ2-3. Per germline, CDR1 DFQATT and CDR2 SNEGSKA (reference sequence). CDR3 length: 14 amino acids. CDR3 region: CSAPRQLIADTQYF.

This chain joins TRBV20-1 and TRBJ1-5. The CDR3 runs to 17 residues. Germline CDR1 reads DFQATT; CDR2 reads SNEGSKA (reference sequence). CDR3 sequence reads: CSARTDSSGGVNQPQHF.

The rearrangement uses TRBV5-6 and TRBJ1-1. Germline V gene sequence: CDR1 SGHDT, CDR2 YYEEEE. This CDR3 has 16 amino acids. The CDR3 spells CASILAGGRRGTEAFF.

The V call is TRBV11-2, the J call TRBJ2-4. The CDR3 contains 18 residues. CDR1 is SGHAT and CDR2 is FQNNGV in the germline V gene. The CDR3 reads CASSLRPADTLAKNIQYF.

J is TRBJ2-7 and V is TRBV7-9; the TCRdb call, TRBD2, lacks DNA for checking. Per germline, CDR1 SEHNR and CDR2 FQNEAQ (reference sequence). CDR3 length equals 15 residues. The CDR3 protein is CASSSTSGNAYEQYF.

The gene calls are TRBV11-2 and TRBJ1-6; TCRdb selects TRBD1, and the lack of DNA leaves this call unchecked. Looked up from germline, CDR1 is SGHAT and CDR2 is FQNNGV. There are 14 residues in the CDR3. CDR3 amino acids: CASSSTGDNSPLHF.

The V and J genes are TRBV29-1 and TRBJ1-6. There are 13 residues in the CDR3. Germline values: CDR1 SQVTM, CDR2 ANQGSEA. This CDR3 is CSVRSSYNSPLHF.

The chain carries TRBV7-6 and TRBJ2-1; TCRdb indicates TRBD1, and absent DNA this call remains unverified. CDR3 length: 14 amino acids. Germline V gene sequence: CDR1 SGHVS, CDR2 FNYEAQ. The CDR3 sequence: CASSSTGGRAEQFF.

This sequence joins TRBV6-5 and TRBJ1-4; TCRdb indicates TRBD1, and absent DNA this call remains unverified. The germline V gene has CDR1 MNHEY and CDR2 SVGAGI. This CDR3 region has 16 residues. CDR3 sequence: CASSYSRSGGSGKLFF.

The chain couples TRBV27 to TRBJ2-1. Germline V CDR1 and CDR2: MNHEY, SMNVEV (reference sequence). CDR3 size: 13 residues. CDR3 protein: CASSLQTGNEQFF.

This chain links TRBV7-9 with TRBJ2-5; TCRdb's D call of TRBD1 is untestable without DNA. Germline V lookup: CDR1 SEHNR, CDR2 FQNEAQ (reference sequence). This CDR3 is built from 16 residues. CDR3 residues: CASSPLTGLSGETQYF.

V is TRBV5-1 and J is TRBJ2-7. Germline lookup yields CDR1 SGHRS and CDR2 YFSETQ. The CDR3 is made up of 14 amino acids. Here the CDR3 reads CASSSMGAVDEQYF.

This chain connects TRBV5-1 to TRBJ2-7; the D call of TRBD1 rests on TCRdb alone, since no DNA is present to check it. Germline V CDR1 and CDR2: SGHRS, YFSETQ. The CDR3 runs 14 residues. This CDR3 is CASSLAGGAYEQYF.

The chain employs TRBV7-9 and TRBJ2-3. Germline V gives CDR1 SEHNR, CDR2 FQNEAQ (reference sequence). The CDR3 contains 17 residues. The CDR3 region is CASSLTRVTPSTDTQYF. The variable domain in full, with the rest retrieved from reference TRBV7-9 and TRBJ2-3, is DTGVSQNPRHKITKRGQNVTFRCDPISEHNRLYWYRQTLGQGPEFLTYFQNEAQLEKSRLLSDRFSAERPKGSFSTLEIQRTEQGDSAMYLCASSLTRVTPSTDTQYFGPGTRLTVL.

This rearrangement joins TRBV6-5 to TRBJ1-2. The CDR3 covers 14 residues. Germline values: CDR1 MNHEY, CDR2 SVGAGI. The CDR3 sequence: CASSYSTANYGYTF.

This sequence joins TRBV6-1 and TRBJ2-2; TCRdb's D call, TRBD2, is unchecked because there is no DNA. In germline, CDR1 is MNHNS, CDR2 SASEGT. This CDR3 is built from 13 residues. The CDR3 loop reads CAISGLAGGELFF.

The chain uses TRBV9 and TRBJ1-6. The CDR3 is 14 amino acids. The germline CDR1 and CDR2 sequences are SGDLS and YYNGEE. CDR3 sequence: CASSQRVDHSPLHF.

This chain links TRBV25-1 with TRBJ2-2. CDR1 and CDR2 (germline): MGHDK, SYGVNS. This CDR3 is built from 14 residues. CDR3 sequence: CASAGRRNTGELFF.

The chain combines TRBV7-3 with TRBJ2-1; TCRdb selects TRBD2, and the lack of DNA leaves this call unchecked. Germline CDR1 and CDR2: SGHTA and FQGTGA. The CDR3 covers 14 residues. This CDR3 reads CASSSPTLAGKQFF. Full variable domain (rest looked up from reference TRBV7-3 and TRBJ2-1): GAGVSQTPSNKVTEKGKYVELRCDPISGHTALYWYRQSLGQGPEFLIYFQGTGAADDSGLPNDRFFAVRPEGSVSTLKIQRTERGDSAVYLCASSSPTLAGKQFFGPGTRLTVL.